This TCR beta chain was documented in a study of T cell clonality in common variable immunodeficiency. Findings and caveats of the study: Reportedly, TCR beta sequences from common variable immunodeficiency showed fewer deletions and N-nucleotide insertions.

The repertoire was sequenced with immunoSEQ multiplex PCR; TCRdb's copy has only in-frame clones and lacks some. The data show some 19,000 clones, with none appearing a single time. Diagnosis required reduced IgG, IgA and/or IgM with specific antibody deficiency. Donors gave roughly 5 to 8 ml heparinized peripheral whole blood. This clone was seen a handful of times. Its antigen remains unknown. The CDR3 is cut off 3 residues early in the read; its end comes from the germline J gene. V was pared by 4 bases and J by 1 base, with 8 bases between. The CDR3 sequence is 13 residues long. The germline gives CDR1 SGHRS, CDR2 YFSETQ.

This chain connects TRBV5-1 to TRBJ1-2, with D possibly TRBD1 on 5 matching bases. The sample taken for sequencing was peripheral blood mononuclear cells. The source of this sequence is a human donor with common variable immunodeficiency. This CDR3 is CASSDQGNYGYTF. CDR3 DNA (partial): TGCGCCAGCAGCGACCAGGGTAACTATGGC.